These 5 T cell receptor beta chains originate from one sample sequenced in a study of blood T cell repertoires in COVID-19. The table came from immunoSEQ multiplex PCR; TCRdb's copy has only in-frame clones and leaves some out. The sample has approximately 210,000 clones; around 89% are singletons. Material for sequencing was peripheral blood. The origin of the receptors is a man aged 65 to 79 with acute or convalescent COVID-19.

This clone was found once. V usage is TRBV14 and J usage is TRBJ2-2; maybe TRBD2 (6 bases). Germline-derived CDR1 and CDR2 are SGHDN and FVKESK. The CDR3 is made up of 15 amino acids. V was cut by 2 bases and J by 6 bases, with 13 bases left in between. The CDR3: CASSQRLSGAGELFF. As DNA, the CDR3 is TGTGCCAGCAGCCAACGTCTTTCGGGGGCCGGGGAGCTGTTTTTT.

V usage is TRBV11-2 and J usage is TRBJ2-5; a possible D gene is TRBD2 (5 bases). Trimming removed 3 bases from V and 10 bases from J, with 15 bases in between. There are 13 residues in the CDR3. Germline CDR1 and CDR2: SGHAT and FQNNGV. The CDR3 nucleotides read TGTGCCAGCAGCTTGGCCCGGCTTGAGGGCCAGTACTTC. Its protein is CASSLARLEGQYF.

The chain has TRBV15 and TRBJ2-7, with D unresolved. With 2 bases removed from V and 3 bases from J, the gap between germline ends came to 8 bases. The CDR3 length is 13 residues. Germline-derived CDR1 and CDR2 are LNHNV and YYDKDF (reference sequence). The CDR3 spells CATSRTPSYEQYF. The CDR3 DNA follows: TGTGCCACCAGCAGAACCCCTAGCTACGAGCAGTACTTC.

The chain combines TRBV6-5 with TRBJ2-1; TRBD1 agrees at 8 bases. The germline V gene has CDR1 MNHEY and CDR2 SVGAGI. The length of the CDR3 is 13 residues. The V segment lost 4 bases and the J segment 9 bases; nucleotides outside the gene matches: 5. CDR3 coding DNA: TGTGCCAGCAGTTTTCGAACAGGGGGTGAGCAGTTCTTC. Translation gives CASSFRTGGEQFF.

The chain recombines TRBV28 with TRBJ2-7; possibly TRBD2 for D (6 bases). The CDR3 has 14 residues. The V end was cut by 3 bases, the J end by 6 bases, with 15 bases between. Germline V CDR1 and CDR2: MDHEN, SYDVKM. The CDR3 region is CASSFAGRDLEQYF. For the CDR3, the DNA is TGTGCCAGCAGTTTTGCGGGGCGCGATCTCGAGCAGTACTTC.